The entry that follows covers one TCR beta chain sequence. Its target is unknown. This sample is part of a study of cytomegalovirus exposure and HLA in healthy donors. Findings and caveats of the study: For most TCR beta V segments, an earlier analysis put the productive rate at about 87% or about 30% of the time. Testing in vitro showed a few CMV-associated chains specific for CMV antigens. The authors later found TCR association rates varying by HLA locus, with DRB1 most and HLA-C fewest.

Both 60 Vbeta primers and 13 Jbeta primers went into the PCR. This table comes from immunoSEQ multiplex PCR, and its TCRdb copy is limited to in-frame clones, with some not included. The sample lists around 160,000 clones, 75% to 80% occurring once. The CDR3 is 16 residues long. Unmatched junction bases numbered 7, after V lost 2 bases and J lost 6 bases. In germline, CDR1 is MGHRA, CDR2 YSYEKL. The TCR sequence derives from a woman aged 40 to 50 in good health and CMV-seropositive. The sample taken for sequencing was PBMCs. The chain uses TRBV4-1 and TRBJ1-6; 7 positions agree with TRBD1. CDR3 in DNA: TGCGCCAGCAGCCAACCCCTGACAGGGAGTAATTCACCCCTCCACTTT. It is translated as CASSQPLTGSNSPLHF.